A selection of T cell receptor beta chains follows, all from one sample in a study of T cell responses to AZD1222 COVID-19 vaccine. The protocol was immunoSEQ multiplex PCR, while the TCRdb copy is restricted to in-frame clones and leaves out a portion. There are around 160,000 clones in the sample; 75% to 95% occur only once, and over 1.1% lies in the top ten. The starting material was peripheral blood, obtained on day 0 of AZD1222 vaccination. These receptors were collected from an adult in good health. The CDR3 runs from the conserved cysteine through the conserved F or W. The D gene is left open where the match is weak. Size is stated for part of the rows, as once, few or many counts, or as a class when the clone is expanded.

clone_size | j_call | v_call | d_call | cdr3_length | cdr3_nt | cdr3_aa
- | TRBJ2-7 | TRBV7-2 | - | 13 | TGTGCCAGCTCACTGGGGATAGACTACGAGCAGTACTTC | CASSLGIDYEQYF
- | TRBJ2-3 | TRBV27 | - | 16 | TGTGCCAGCAGTCTATACTCGTGGGTCAGCACAGATACGCAGTATTTT | CASSLYSWVSTDTQYF
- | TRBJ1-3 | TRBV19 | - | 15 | TGTGCCAGTAGTAACCAGGGCGCAGGAGGAAACACCATATATTTT | CASSNQGAGGNTIYF
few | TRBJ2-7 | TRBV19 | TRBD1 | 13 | TGTGCCAGTAGTTCGGACAGGTCCTACGAGCAGTACTTC | CASSSDRSYEQYF
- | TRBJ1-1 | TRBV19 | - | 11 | TGTGCCAGTAGGGGAAACACTGAAGCTTTCTTT | CASRGNTEAFF
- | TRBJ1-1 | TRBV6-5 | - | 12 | TGTGCCAGCAGGTCAGCCAACACTGAAGCTTTCTTT | CASRSANTEAFF
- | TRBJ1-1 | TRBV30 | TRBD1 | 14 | TGTGCCGGGAGGGGACAGGGGTTGAACACTGAAGCTTTCTTT | CAGRGQGLNTEAFF
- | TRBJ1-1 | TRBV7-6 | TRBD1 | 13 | TGTGCCAGCAGCCCAGACAGGGTCACTGAAGCTTTCTTT | CASSPDRVTEAFF
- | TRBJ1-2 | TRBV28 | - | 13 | TGTGCCAGCAGACTGGGGCAGTTCTATGGCTACACCTTC | CASRLGQFYGYTF
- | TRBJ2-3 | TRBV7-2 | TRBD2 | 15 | TGTGCCAGCAGCCTTAGCGGGAGAAACACAGATACGCAGTATTTT | CASSLSGRNTDTQYF
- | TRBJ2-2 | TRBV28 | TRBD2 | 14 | TGTGCCAGCGTCGGGACTAGAGGCACCGGGGAGCTGTTTTTT | CASVGTRGTGELFF
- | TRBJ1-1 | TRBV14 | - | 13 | TGTGCCAGCAGCCAACAGGGGTACGGTTACGCTTTCTTT | CASSQQGYGYAFF